A single sample is the source of the 26 T cell receptor beta chains below, sequenced in a study of OX40 agonist ivuxolimab in advanced cancers. Measured with immunoSEQ multiplex PCR; TCRdb has only the in-frame clones, and not every one. In the table there are roughly 67,000 clones, nearly 95% of which are singletons. Sequencing used CD4+ or CD8+ T cells sorted from blood, obtained in a trial of the OX40 agonist ivuxolimab. These receptors all come from an adult with an advanced solid tumor such as melanoma, head and neck, liver or kidney cancer.

This clone was counted a single time. The V call is TRBV14, the J call TRBJ2-5; TRBD1 matches 12 bases. The CDR3 is made up of 16 amino acids. V shed 4 bases and J 1 base; nucleotides not matched to a gene: 4. Germline V gene sequence: CDR1 SGHDN, CDR2 FVKESK. The CDR3 protein is CASSPWDRGLQETQYF. The DNA of the CDR3 is TGTGCCAGCAGCCCCTGGGACAGGGGGCTCCAAGAGACCCAGTACTTC.

The chain employs TRBV7-9 and TRBJ2-7, with 8 bases lining up with TRBD1. This CDR3 has 16 residues. V was clipped by 5 bases and J by 0 bases; unmatched bases: 9. CDR1 and CDR2 from the germline V gene are SEHNR and FQNEAQ (reference sequence). The CDR3 DNA is TGTGCCAGCAGCGCTCACCGACAGGGGCCCTCCTACGAGCAGTACTTC. This gives the protein CASSAHRQGPSYEQYF. The entire variable domain, with the rest obtained from reference TRBV7-9 and TRBJ2-7, is as follows: DTGVSQNPRHKITKRGQNVTFRCDPISEHNRLYWYRQTLGQGPEFLTYFQNEAQLEKSRLLSDRFSAERPKGSFSTLEIQRTEQGDSAMYLCASSAHRQGPSYEQYFGPGTRLTVT.

V usage is TRBV27 and J usage is TRBJ1-1; TRBD1 matches 7 bases. The CDR3 runs to 16 residues. Germline V gene data show CDR1 as MNHEY and CDR2 as SMNVEV (reference sequence). The V gene end was trimmed by 7 bases and the J gene end by 1 base; junction bases not matched to a gene: 12. DNA for the CDR3: TGTGCCAGCAAACAAGCACGGGACAGACCGAACACTGAAGCTTTCTTT. It specifies CASKQARDRPNTEAFF.

The V gene is TRBV5-1, the J gene TRBJ1-1; D possibly corresponds to TRBD1 (5 bases). V gave up 1 base and J gave up 0 bases, with 7 bases separating them. Germline V gives CDR1 SGHRS, CDR2 YFSETQ. CDR3 size: 14 residues. CDR3 loop: CASSLLGVNTEAFF. CDR3 sequence (DNA): TGCGCCAGCAGCTTGTTAGGGGTGAACACTGAAGCTTTCTTT.

The V call is TRBV23-1, the J call TRBJ1-5; D possibly corresponds to TRBD1 (5 bases). TRBV23-1 is known as an ORF, though its function is uncertain. The CDR3 sequence is 12 residues long. The CDR3 DNA is TGCGAAGGCGGGGGTAGCAATCAGCCCCAGCATTTT. As protein: CEGGGSNQPQHF.

This chain connects TRBV9 to TRBJ1-2, with D possibly matching TRBD1 (5 bases). V was cut by 4 bases and J by 2 bases, with 15 bases left in between. The CDR3 runs 15 residues. The germline V gene has CDR1 SGDLS and CDR2 YYNGEE. The CDR3 is CASSLGDSKNYGYTF. The CDR3 DNA follows: TGTGCCAGCAGCCTAGGGGACTCAAAAAACTATGGCTACACCTTC. Based on the CDR3 plus reference TRBV9 and TRBJ1-2, the full variable domain is DSGVTQTPKHLITATGQRVTLRCSPRSGDLSVYWYQQSLDQGLQFLIQYYNGEERAKGNILERFSAQQFPDLHSELNLSSLELGDSALYFCASSLGDSKNYGYTFGSGTRLTVV.

The chain has TRBV10-3 and TRBJ1-1; no clear D gene. V was trimmed by 3 bases and J by 0 bases, leaving 11 bases between them. Germline CDR1 reads ENHRY; CDR2 reads SYGVKD. The CDR3 has 15 residues. CDR3 bases: TGTGCCATCAGTGAACAACAAGGCTTGAACACTGAAGCTTTCTTT. This sequence encodes CAISEQQGLNTEAFF.

The gene calls are TRBV19 and TRBJ2-1; the D gene could be TRBD1 or TRBD2 (5 bases each). CDR3 length: 13 residues. Germline CDR1 and CDR2: LNHDA and SQIVND (reference sequence). V lost 1 base to trimming and J lost 9 bases, with 10 bases between them. The CDR3 protein is CASSIGGRGEQFF. The CDR3 bases are TGTGCCAGTAGTATAGGGGGGAGAGGTGAGCAGTTCTTC. Complete variable domain (other parts from reference TRBV19 and TRBJ2-1): DGGITQSPKYLFRKEGQNVTLSCEQNLNHDAMYWYRQDPGQGLRLIYYSQIVNDFQKGDIAEGYSVSREKKESFPLTVTSAQKNPTAFYLCASSIGGRGEQFFGPGTRLTVL.

A word on this clone: One end of the junction is discordant with germline, which a read error may explain. The chain joins TRBV4-2 to TRBJ2-7; 9 nucleotides line up with TRBD2. The CDR3 extends over 15 amino acids. Germline lookup yields CDR1 LGHNA and CDR2 YNFKEQ. For the CDR3, the DNA is TGTGCCAGCAGCCAAGCTAGCGGGACCTCCTACGAGCGGTACTTC. Its translation is CASSQASGTSYERYF.

This chain uses TRBV6-1 with TRBJ1-2; the D is unclear. The CDR3 extends over 9 amino acids. The germline gives CDR1 MNHNS, CDR2 SASEGT. V shed 7 bases and J shed 9 bases, with 6 bases lying between them. CDR3 nucleotides: TGTGCCAGCACCAGGAGCTACACCTTC. This codes for CASTRSYTF.

V gene TRBV6-6 combines with J gene TRBJ1-5, with TRBD1 as a possible D gene (6 bases). This CDR3 comprises 15 residues. V was clipped by 0 bases and J by 8 bases, with 14 bases between them. CDR1 and CDR2 (germline): MNHNY, SVGAGI (reference sequence). The chain's CDR3 is CASSYSTGLSKPQHF. In DNA form, the CDR3 reads TGTGCCAGCAGTTACTCGACAGGACTATCTAAGCCCCAGCATTTT.

V gene TRBV7-9 combines with J gene TRBJ2-7, with D maybe TRBD1 (6 bases). The CDR3 extends over 14 amino acids. Germline values: CDR1 SEHNR, CDR2 FQNEAQ (reference sequence). Trimming left V 5 bases short and J 6 bases short, with 17 bases between. CDR3 sequence: CASSPGVGRGEQYF. The DNA for the CDR3 is TGTGCCAGCAGCCCAGGGGTTGGTAGGGGCGAGCAGTACTTC.

V gene TRBV6-1 combines with J gene TRBJ1-5, with TRBD1 as a possible D gene (5 bases). The CDR3 length is 16 residues. Trimming cost V 3 bases and J 1 base, with 13 bases left between them. CDR1 and CDR2 (germline): MNHNS, SASEGT. CDR3 DNA: TGTGCCAGCAGTGAGTGGTTTAGGGACAGCAATCAGCCCCAGCATTTT. Its protein is CASSEWFRDSNQPQHF.

The chain recombines TRBV7-2 with TRBJ2-3; 10 positions match TRBD2. The trim removed 1 base at V and 4 bases at J, leaving 11 bases unmatched. This CDR3 contains 18 residues. Germline CDR1 is SGHTA and CDR2 is FQGNSA. CDR3 amino acids: CASSLEAMWLAGADTQYF. Here the CDR3 DNA reads TGTGCCAGCAGCTTAGAGGCGATGTGGCTAGCGGGAGCAGATACGCAGTATTTT.

V usage is TRBV7-9 and J usage is TRBJ2-3; 9 positions match TRBD1. V was pared by 4 bases and J by 1 base, with 9 bases of the junction left unmatched. CDR3 length equals 17 residues. Germline V gene lookup returns CDR1 SEHNR and CDR2 FQNEAQ (reference sequence). The CDR3 sequence: CASSSTDRGLGTDTQYF. DNA of the CDR3: TGTGCCAGCAGCTCCACGGACAGGGGTCTCGGCACAGATACGCAGTATTTT.

V is TRBV30 and J is TRBJ2-7, with D possibly called TRBD1 or TRBD2 (7 bases each). Germline V gene lookup returns CDR1 GTSNPN and CDR2 SVGIG (reference sequence). Trimming took off 0 bases at V and 4 bases at J, with 13 bases between the two ends. CDR3 length: 14 amino acids. The CDR3 DNA is TGTGCCTGGAGTGTAGGGCAGGGGGGGTACGAGCAGTACTTC. It specifies CAWSVGQGGYEQYF.

This rearrangement joins TRBV10-3 to TRBJ2-3; 13 bases agree with TRBD2. This CDR3 has 16 residues. The junction had 8 bases not matched to a gene; V was cut back by 7 bases and J by 4 bases. The germline V gene encodes CDR1 ENHRY and CDR2 SYGVKD. In nucleotides, the CDR3 is TGTGCCATCACCACCGGACTAGCGGGGGTGTCAGATACGCAGTATTTT. It codes for CAITTGLAGVSDTQYF.

This chain uses TRBV5-6 with TRBJ2-7, with a weak D call TRBD2 (6 bases). The length of the CDR3 is 13 residues. CDR1 and CDR2 from the germline V gene are SGHDT and YYEEEE. Trimming took off 4 bases at V and 6 bases at J, with 14 bases between the two ends. CDR3 sequence: CASSRGLPSEQYF. CDR3 DNA: TGTGCCAGCAGCCGGGGACTTCCTAGCGAGCAGTACTTC.

The chain joins TRBV4-1 to TRBJ2-3; the D gene is possibly TRBD2 (5 bases). The germline CDR1 and CDR2 sequences are MGHRA and YSYEKL. Trimming pared 0 bases from V and 2 bases from J, leaving 21 bases between. The CDR3 totals 19 residues. The CDR3: CASSQDLASLRYYTDTQYF. DNA for the CDR3: TGCGCCAGCAGCCAAGATTTGGCTAGCCTTAGGTACTACACAGATACGCAGTATTTT.

This rearrangement joins TRBV6-6 to TRBJ1-1; D gene uncertain. The CDR3 contains 13 residues. Trimming shortened V by 0 bases and J by 3 bases, and 5 bases separated the two germline ends. Germline lookup yields CDR1 MNHNY and CDR2 SVGAGI (reference sequence). The CDR3: CASSYSLDTEAFF. The CDR3 nucleotides read TGTGCCAGCAGTTACTCGTTGGACACTGAAGCTTTCTTT.

This chain links TRBV6-5 with TRBJ1-1; TRBD1 aligns across 8 bases. Trimming cost V 6 bases and J 0 bases; bases outside gene matches: 3. Germline CDR1 is MNHEY and CDR2 is SVGAGI. CDR3 length equals 14 residues. Here the CDR3 reads CASSPTGVNTEAFF. The DNA of the CDR3 is TGTGCCAGCAGCCCGACAGGGGTGAACACTGAAGCTTTCTTT.

The chain has TRBV4-1 and TRBJ2-7; D uncertain. Trimming removed 0 bases from V and 2 bases from J, with 11 bases in between. The V gene's germline CDR1 is MGHRA and CDR2 YSYEKL. This CDR3 contains 15 residues. CDR3: CASSQEGPGPYEQYF. As DNA, the CDR3 is TGCGCCAGCAGCCAAGAAGGGCCAGGCCCCTACGAGCAGTACTTC.

This clone was seen a single time. V and J are TRBV7-8 and TRBJ1-2; D not resolved. Deletions cut 4 bases from V and 3 bases from J, with 6 bases between. Germline loops: CDR1 SGHVS, CDR2 FQNEAQ. The CDR3 spans 12 residues. The CDR3 sequence is CASSSGHYGYTF. The CDR3, as DNA: TGTGCCAGCAGCTCAGGACACTATGGCTACACCTTC. The variable domain in full, completed from reference TRBV7-8 and TRBJ1-2, reads GAGVSQSPRYKVAKRGQDVALRCDPISGHVSLFWYQQALGQGPEFLTYFQNEAQLDKSGLPSDRFFAERPEGSVSTLKIQRTQQEDSAVYLCASSSGHYGYTFGSGTRLTVV.

This clone was seen just once. This chain uses TRBV29-1 with TRBJ2-7; 7 positions agree with TRBD1. Germline values: CDR1 SQVTM, CDR2 ANQGSEA. This CDR3 comprises 13 residues. V was pared by 6 bases and J by 0 bases, with 5 bases of the junction left unmatched. CDR3 region: CSVETGNSYEQYF. The CDR3 nucleotides read TGCAGCGTCGAGACAGGGAACTCCTACGAGCAGTACTTC.

This clone was seen just once. This rearrangement joins TRBV29-1 to TRBJ1-2, with 9 bases aligning to TRBD1. Germline V gene lookup returns CDR1 SQVTM and CDR2 ANQGSEA. The CDR3 is made up of 15 amino acids. The J segment lost 2 bases and the V segment lost 4 bases, leaving 8 bases of the junction unmatched. The chain's CDR3 is CSVVLDRGSNYGYTF. The CDR3 coding sequence is TGCAGCGTTGTCTTGGACAGGGGATCCAACTATGGCTACACCTTC.

This rearrangement joins TRBV10-2 to TRBJ2-1, with TRBD2 matching 9 bases. CDR3 length equals 15 residues. Trimming took 5 bases from V and 3 from J; bases not matched to a gene: 5. Germline-derived CDR1 and CDR2 are WSHSY and SAAADI. The CDR3 sequence: CASSQFSGGYNEQFF. In DNA form, the CDR3 reads TGCGCCAGCAGTCAATTTAGCGGGGGCTACAATGAGCAGTTCTTC.